This TCR beta chain was profiled in a study of PD-1 blockade in classical Hodgkin lymphoma. V gave up 2 bases and J gave up 5 bases, with 9 bases separating them. CDR3 length: 13 amino acids. Germline V gene data show CDR1 as MNHEY and CDR2 as SMNVEV (reference sequence). Time point specified: cycle 4 day 1 (C4D1), after five to seven weeks of nivolumab. No patient escaped relapse after autologous stem cell transplantation, and brentuximab vedotin exposure varied. By share, this clone counts as medium-sized. Its specificity is not known. The assay was immunoSEQ multiplex PCR, and TCRdb's table has in-frame clones only and misses some. Of 40,000 to 50,000 clones in the sample, around 69% are singletons; the top ten hold less than 3%. Notes on the study in general: Undefined causes, possibly disease activity or prior therapy, underlie the repertoire differences.

The gene calls are TRBV27 and TRBJ1-2; D is uncertain. Sample: peripheral blood mononuclear cells (PBMCs), taken before the fourth cycle of nivolumab. This receptor was identified in a human donor with classical Hodgkin lymphoma. CDR3 loop: CASSLGRTYGYTF. Here the CDR3 DNA reads TGTGCCAGCAGTTTAGGGCGGACTTATGGCTACACCTTC.